Listed here is a single T cell receptor (beta chain). The antigen is unknown. The source of the sample is a study of blood T cells in healthy people across ages. Study-level results: The diversity estimates, figures obtained from one million T cells, were considered underestimates.

A second PCR of roughly 7 to 11 cycles used a sample-barcoded 5' primer and a J-beta primer mix. TCRdb passed the 5' RACE reads through MiXCR, listing each CDR3 protein once. The sample yields roughly 900,000 distinct CDR3 sequences, more than 25% seen once. The sequencing sample was made of blood. The receptor comes from a woman older than 75 in good health.

The CDR3 loop reads CASSPTAANEKLFF. The CDR3 nucleotides read TGTGCCAGCTCACCAACTGCAGCTAATGAAAAACTGTTTTTT. The V call is TRBV18, the J call TRBJ1-4; no definite D call. V was trimmed by 2 bases and J by 3 bases, leaving 7 bases between them. CDR3 length: 14 residues. Germline V lookup: CDR1 KGHSH, CDR2 LQKENI.